This T cell receptor beta chain was retrieved from a study of molecular identifiers for immune sequencing clone quantification. Study background: Four portions were sequenced after RNA from approximately 20,000 or 100,000 naive CD8 cells was split five ways in replicates.

Germline V gene lookup returns CDR1 MGHRA and CDR2 YSYEKL. The CDR3 has 15 amino acids. TCRdb reprocessed the PCR reads with MiXCR, giving one entry per CDR3 protein. The data contain around 100,000 distinct CDR3 sequences, 35% of them singletons. This clonotype originated in a human donor in good health. Some libraries in this study had Jurkat cell RNA spiked in. The V call is TRBV4-1, the J call TRBJ2-1; D is perhaps TRBD1 (6 bases). The J call may be incorrect, as the DNA end agrees better with TRBJ2-7. Material: naive CD8+ T cells from blood, with Jurkat cell RNA spiked in. Subset reported: FACS-sorted CD8+CD4-CCR7+CD45RA+ naive T cells. The CDR3 reads CASSRLHRENNEQYF. For the CDR3, the DNA is TGCGCCAGCAGCCGTCTGCACAGGGAAAACAATGAGCAGTACTTC.